One sample yielded the 10 T cell receptor beta chains listed below, sequenced in a study of blood T cell repertoires in COVID-19 (dated by TCRdb to between 2020 and 2021). Preparation of the library involved the immunoSEQ multiplex PCR assay. TCRdb re-hosts the immuneACCESS table, in-frame sequences only. Its copies lack some clones; in the studies checked, an unresolved V gene accounts for under half of them, and the cause for the rest is not known. Within this sample are about 370,000 clones, with roughly 90% of them counted one time only. Together, the top ten hold about 1.7% of the sample. The sample was PBMCs or T cells enriched from blood (not recorded which). These receptors all come from a woman aged 25-40 years who had recovered from COVID-19.

J is TRBJ2-3 and V is TRBV5-1; tentative D call: TRBD2 (7 bases). The CDR3 runs 15 residues. The V end was cut by 0 bases, the J end by 2 bases, with 10 bases between. CDR1 SGHRS and CDR2 YFSETQ come from the germline V gene. For the CDR3, the DNA is TGCGCCAGCAGCTTGGACGGGGGGCCCACAGATACGCAGTATTTT. Residues: CASSLDGGPTDTQYF.

The rearrangement links TRBV15 to TRBJ1-1; 7 bases map to TRBD1. The CDR3 length is 17 residues. CDR1 and CDR2 (germline): LNHNV, YYDKDF (reference sequence). After removal of 0 bases from V and 1 base from J, the junction contained 8 bases not matched to a gene. This CDR3 is CATSREIRGLRNTEAFF. Written as DNA, the CDR3 is TGTGCCACCAGCAGAGAAATAAGGGGGCTACGGAACACTGAAGCTTTCTTT. Full variable domain (remainder filled in from reference TRBV15 and TRBJ1-1): DAMVIQNPRYQVTQFGKPVTLSCSQTLNHNVMYWYQQKSSQAPKLLFHYYDKDFNNEADTPDNFQSRRPNTSFCFLDIRSPGLGDTAMYLCATSREIRGLRNTEAFFGQGTRLTVV.

This chain joins TRBV10-3 and TRBJ1-2; possible D gene TRBD1, 6 bases. V lost 2 bases, J lost 9 bases, and 19 bases lay in between. The CDR3 sequence is 15 residues long. Germline-derived CDR1 and CDR2 are ENHRY and SYGVKD. The CDR3 reads CAISEPDGRQDSYTF. CDR3 coding DNA: TGTGCCATCAGTGAGCCAGATGGGAGACAGGACAGCTACACCTTC.

The chain couples TRBV5-4 to TRBJ1-1; unclear D gene. Germline lookup yields CDR1 SGHNT and CDR2 YYREEE (reference sequence). V lost 0 bases, J lost 1 base, and 10 bases lay in between. The length of the CDR3 is 15 residues. Here the CDR3 reads CASSLVVRGNTEAFF. The CDR3, as DNA: TGTGCCAGCAGCTTGGTGGTACGGGGGAACACTGAAGCTTTCTTT.

The rearrangement links TRBV4-1 to TRBJ2-1; a weak D match, TRBD2 (5 bases). Between the trimmed V and J ends, which lost 1 base and 15 bases, there was a span of 19 bases. This CDR3 region has 14 residues. Germline V gives CDR1 MGHRA, CDR2 YSYEKL. The CDR3 nucleotides read TGCGCCAGCAGCCAAGTTGCCGGGATGGCCCTTCGGTTCTTC. Its protein is CASSQVAGMALRFF.

J is TRBJ2-2 and V is TRBV5-4; 10 positions match TRBD1. This CDR3 is built from 17 residues. Germline V gene lookup returns CDR1 SGHNT and CDR2 YYREEE (reference sequence). With 3 bases clipped from V and 7 bases from J, the junction kept 12 bases outside the gene matches. CDR3 in amino acids: CASSSPGTGASNGELFF. CDR3 nucleotide sequence: TGTGCCAGCAGCTCACCCGGGACAGGGGCGTCGAACGGGGAGCTGTTTTTT.

The V call is TRBV21-1, the J call TRBJ2-7; the table's D call, TRBD2, has no DNA check behind it. TRBV21-1 represents a pseudogene. The length of the CDR3 is 16 residues. CDR3 in amino acids: CASSKEGGRDTYEQYF. The DNA for the CDR3 is TGTGCCAGCAGCAAAGAGGGGGGGAGGGACACCTACGAGCAGTACTTC.

In this sample, this clone turned up once. The chain joins TRBV5-1 to TRBJ1-3; D remains ambiguous. CDR1 and CDR2 from the germline V gene are SGHRS and YFSETQ. The CDR3 is 14 residues long. V lost 2 bases and J 0 bases, leaving 6 bases between the germline ends. CDR3 DNA sequence: TGCGCCAGCAGCTTAGAGGACTCTGGAAACACCATATATTTT. It yields the protein CASSLEDSGNTIYF.

V usage is TRBV12-3 or TRBV12-4 and J usage is TRBJ2-7, with a weak D call TRBD1 (5 bases). The CDR3 runs 11 residues. Trimming removed 8 bases from V and 6 bases from J, with 11 bases in between. The CDR3 loop is CASAGLSEQYF. In DNA form, the CDR3 reads TGTGCCAGCGCAGGGTTAAGCGAGCAGTACTTC.

In this sample, this clone turned up once. The rearrangement links TRBV11-2 to TRBJ2-3, with TRBD2 as a possible D gene (6 bases). The V and J ends lost 3 bases and 2 bases respectively, with 6 bases between them. Per germline, CDR1 SGHAT and CDR2 FQNNGV. CDR3 size: 13 residues. The CDR3 DNA follows: TGTGCCAGCAGCTTGGACTACACAGATACGCAGTATTTT. This translates into CASSLDYTDTQYF.